This T cell receptor (beta chain) appears in the sequencing data of a study of T-cell memory formation after mild COVID-19. For the study at large: Across donors, TCR clusters were largely donor specific.

Notes on the study in general: Day 15 to 85 contracting clones showed balanced CD4/CD8; later expanders leaned CD4+. Clones that contracted clustered mainly in CM and EM if CD4+ and in EMRA if CD8+.

This clonotype was found a few times. Its antigen is not known. The V gene's germline CDR1 is MRHNA and CDR2 SNTAGT. The CDR3 is made up of 13 amino acids. Between the trimmed V and J ends, which lost 1 base and 5 bases, there was a span of 5 bases. Researchers used 5'RACE with constant-segment primers to make TCR alpha and TCR beta cDNA libraries that carry sample barcodes and UMIs. TCRdb reprocessed the 5' RACE reads via MiXCR and lists one record per CDR3 protein. The sample lists just under 150,000 distinct CDR3 sequences; 15% to 20% were seen once. The rearrangement uses TRBV6-4 and TRBJ2-2; D gene uncertain. Sequenced input: PBMCs or a T cell subset sorted from them (not recorded which). The receptor's source is an adult woman who had mild COVID-19 (a few samples of this study predate the infection). Cell type and time point are not known. The CDR3 is CASSDLGTGELFF. The CDR3 bases are TGTGCCAGCAGTGACTTGGGAACCGGGGAGCTGTTTTTT.